This entry concerns a single TCR beta chain. Its antigen remains undetermined. No base-level quality is on record; no much larger clone is a single base apart. The sample is drawn from a study of PD-L1 blockade in urothelial cancer (dated by TCRdb to about 2017). Broadly, across the study: Therapy was started in the mid-2010s for all patients, and atezolizumab 1,200 mg was administered intravenously every 3 weeks. Twenty-five of 29 patients were males with bladder-origin urothelial cancer, and about 65% of the 29 reported a prior smoking history. Patients had an ECOG performance status of 0 or 1 and had received between 0 and 3 prior chemotherapy regimens. Blood samples were analyzed 3 weeks after the start of treatment (second dose) and 6 weeks after the start of treatment. Blood samples yielded a median of about 150,000 T cells and approximately 83,000 unique TCRs, with median clonality 0.080. The study, an exploratory multi-omic analysis, examined somatic, immune and clinical correlates of response to PD-L1 blockade with atezolizumab in urothelial cancer. TCR sequencing covered pretreatment tumor samples and matched, serially collected peripheral blood taken before and after atezolizumab treatment. Durable clinical benefit was defined as a progression-free survival longer than 6 months, and TCR features were additionally tested against progression-free survival and overall survival. Whole exome sequencing and RNA sequencing of pretreatment tumors were performed alongside TCR sequencing in the same patients. Several patients reached durable clinical benefit, while around 19 patients did not. Some 30 patients had pretreatment blood TCR-seq, some 25 had at least one posttreatment blood collection, and some 25 had tumor TCR-seq. Study-wide conclusions, independent of this receptor: Improved progression-free and overall survival was found to be associated with pretreatment peripheral blood TCR clonality below the median. Among patients with durable benefit, tumor-associated TCR clones showed greater expansion in peripheral blood 3 weeks after treatment started (n of about 20, p = 0.022). Small sample size (n of about 30) and many exploratory analyses mean the results are intended to be hypothesis-generating.

The germline V gene sets CDR1 to MDHEN and CDR2 to SYDVKM. Trimming removed 5 bases from V and 6 bases from J; the gene matches leave 5 bases unexplained. The CDR3 runs 14 residues from the cysteine to the phenylalanine. CDR3 DNA only is kept here, 42 bases in frame from base 1. A cohort of about 30 patients with locally advanced or metastatic urothelial carcinoma, treated at Memorial Sloan Kettering on a trial protocol, was included. Peripheral blood mononuclear cells were collected pretreatment and during treatment, with between 1 and 8 total time points obtained per patient. The Qiagen DNeasy Blood extraction kit was used to purify genomic DNA from total PBMCs and from tumor samples. PBMCs were collected pretreatment and during treatment, and were isolated and stored as previously described. Synthetic TCR analog templates were spiked into each PCR so that absolute template abundance could be estimated from read counts. TCRbeta CDR3 regions were amplified from genomic DNA with bias-controlled V and J gene primers using the immunoSEQ assay. Sequencing of rearranged TCRbeta segments was done at approximately 20X coverage. Regarding the original processing steps: Clustering was used to correct sequencing errors, and CDR3s were annotated against IMGT so that V, D and J genes could be assigned. Out-of-frame and stop-codon sequences were excluded, and only productive TCRbeta rearrangements were used in downstream analyses. Clonality was calculated as one minus the Shannon entropy normalized by the log of the number of unique productive sequences. Clones differing between time points or between blood and tumor were identified by Fisher's exact test with Benjamini-Hochberg correction at adjusted p below 0.01. Held by TCRdb, this immuneACCESS table contains in-frame sequences only and omits some clones. Under half of the omission traces to an unresolved V gene where checked; the cause of the rest is unknown. V, J and clone size derive from that table, while D and trimming were established from the DNA sequence. The table for this sample lists about 39,000 clones; around 88% of them were counted only once. The leading ten clones occupy approximately 2% of the sample.

The V and J segments used are TRBV28 and TRBJ2-3, and 10 junctional nucleotides match TRBD2. The source material was PBMCs, sampled around atezolizumab (anti-PD-L1) treatment. The source of this sequence is a man aged 60 to 75 with urothelial cancer. The sequenced DNA: TGTGCCAGCAGTACTAGCGGGGAGGGTGATACGCAGTATTTT. Its translation reads: CASSTSGEGDTQYF. Full variable domain (CDR3 extended with the reference TRBV28 and TRBJ2-3 proteins): DVKVTQSSRYLVKRTGEKVFLECVQDMDHENMFWYRQDPGLGLRLIYFSYDVKMKEKGDIPEGYSVSREKKERFSLILESASTNQTSMYLCASSTSGEGDTQYFGPGTRLTVL.